Listed below are T cell receptor beta chains from one sample, sequenced in a study of low-dose radiotherapy and immunotherapy resistance in tumors. TCRdb reprocessed the reads with MiXCR, giving one entry per CDR3 protein. The sample has some 39,000 distinct CDR3 sequences; around 30% are singletons. The specimen comprised PBMCs, sampled before treatment. The receptors originated from a male donor with gallbladder cancer. The CDR3 runs from the conserved cysteine through the conserved F or W. Fields, in order: J gene, D gene, V gene, clone size, CDR3 protein, CDR3 DNA. The D gene is left open where the match is weak. Clone size appears in some rows only: once, few, many, or a class for an expanded clone.

j_gene: TRBJ2-7; d_gene: NA; v_gene: TRBV10-3; abundance: NA; CDR3aa: CAIKGNSGTENYEQYF; CDR3nt: TGTGCCATCAAAGGGAATTCGGGGACGGAGAACTACGAGCAGTACTTC
j_gene: TRBJ2-7; d_gene: TRBD2; v_gene: TRBV28; abundance: many; CDR3aa: CASSSRLGSGRGYEQYF; CDR3nt: TGTGCCAGCAGCTCCCGGCTGGGTAGCGGGAGAGGCTACGAGCAGTACTTC
j_gene: TRBJ1-5; d_gene: NA; v_gene: TRBV6-2/TRBV6-3; abundance: many; CDR3aa: CASSYSGGNNQPQHF; CDR3nt: TGTGCCAGCAGTTACTCTGGCGGAAACAATCAGCCCCAGCATTTT
j_gene: TRBJ2-1; d_gene: NA; v_gene: TRBV4-2; abundance: NA; CDR3aa: CASSEPRANRQFF; CDR3nt: TGTGCCAGCAGCGAACCCAGGGCCAATCGTCAGTTCTTC
j_gene: TRBJ2-5; d_gene: NA; v_gene: TRBV7-2; abundance: many; CDR3aa: CASSYGQETQYF; CDR3nt: TGTGCCAGCAGCTACGGCCAAGAGACCCAGTACTTC
j_gene: TRBJ2-2; d_gene: NA; v_gene: TRBV2; abundance: many; CDR3aa: CASSFRRISNTGELFF; CDR3nt: TGTGCCAGCAGTTTCCGACGGATTTCGAACACCGGGGAGCTGTTTTTT
j_gene: TRBJ2-5; d_gene: NA; v_gene: TRBV20-1; abundance: NA; CDR3aa: CSAGRVPQETQYF; CDR3nt: TGCAGTGCTGGCAGGGTCCCACAAGAGACCCAGTACTTC
j_gene: TRBJ2-7; d_gene: NA; v_gene: TRBV11-2; abundance: NA; CDR3aa: CASSAAGTVPEQYF; CDR3nt: TGTGCCAGCAGCGCCGCCGGGACGGTCCCCGAGCAGTACTTC
j_gene: TRBJ2-2; d_gene: TRBD2; v_gene: TRBV7-9; abundance: NA; CDR3aa: CASSQRTSGVIGELFF; CDR3nt: TGTGCCAGCAGCCAACGGACTAGCGGGGTGATCGGGGAGCTGTTTTTT
j_gene: TRBJ1-2; d_gene: NA; v_gene: TRBV6-2/TRBV6-3; abundance: few; CDR3aa: CASSPGANYGYTF; CDR3nt: TGTGCCAGCAGTCCCGGGGCTAACTATGGCTACACCTTC
j_gene: TRBJ2-1; d_gene: NA; v_gene: TRBV5-5; abundance: NA; CDR3aa: CASSLDNEQFF; CDR3nt: TGTGCCAGCAGCTTAGACAATGAGCAGTTCTTC
j_gene: TRBJ1-1; d_gene: NA; v_gene: TRBV28; abundance: NA; CDR3aa: CASSLGTKLNTEAFF; CDR3nt: TGTGCCAGCAGTCTTGGGACGAAGTTGAACACTGAAGCTTTCTTT
j_gene: TRBJ2-5; d_gene: TRBD2; v_gene: TRBV12-3/TRBV12-4; abundance: few; CDR3aa: CASSLTRGRRETQYF; CDR3nt: TGTGCCAGCAGTTTAACTCGCGGGAGAAGAGAGACCCAGTACTTC
j_gene: TRBJ1-3; d_gene: NA; v_gene: TRBV3-1; abundance: many; CDR3aa: CASSPKSGASGNTIYF; CDR3nt: TGTGCCAGCAGCCCAAAGTCGGGGGCATCTGGAAACACCATATATTTT
j_gene: TRBJ2-2; d_gene: NA; v_gene: TRBV7-2; abundance: NA; CDR3aa: CASSRGYTGTGELFF; CDR3nt: TGTGCCAGCAGCCGCGGATATACAGGCACCGGGGAGCTGTTTTTT
j_gene: TRBJ2-7; d_gene: TRBD2; v_gene: TRBV20-1; abundance: NA; CDR3aa: CSASRRGAFYEQYF; CDR3nt: TGCAGTGCTAGCCGGCGGGGGGCCTTCTACGAGCAGTACTTC